The clone carrying this T cell receptor beta chain has ten or more counts. What it binds is unknown. TCRbeta library construction was performed incorporating unique molecular identifiers. TCRdb processed the PCR reads anew with MiXCR; each CDR3 protein has one entry. The sample carries 500,000 to 750,000 distinct CDR3 sequences, 10% to 15% recorded once. This sample was taken from a study of T-cell reconstitution after alpha-beta-depleted transplantation in children. Germline V gives CDR1 MDHEN, CDR2 SYDVKM. Unmatched junction bases numbered 7, after V lost 7 bases and J lost 2 bases. There are 15 residues in the CDR3. Study results and limitations: Most T-cell counts and diversity one year after the transplant came from T cells that were newly produced. Expanded graft clones numbering several hundred reportedly gave rise to alpha-beta T cells about two months after transplant.

The chain employs TRBV28 and TRBJ2-1, with TRBD2 identical over 8 bases. The sequences come from PBMCs, mostly from graft donor cells, collected 360 days after TCRalphabeta/CD19-depleted stem cell transplant. This TCR came from a male patient younger than 18 who had a stem cell transplant for acute myeloid leukemia, so the T cells may come from the graft donor. CDR3 DNA sequence: TGTGCCAGCAATCCAGCGGGAGTACCCTACAATGAGCAGTTCTTC. Protein: CASNPAGVPYNEQFF.